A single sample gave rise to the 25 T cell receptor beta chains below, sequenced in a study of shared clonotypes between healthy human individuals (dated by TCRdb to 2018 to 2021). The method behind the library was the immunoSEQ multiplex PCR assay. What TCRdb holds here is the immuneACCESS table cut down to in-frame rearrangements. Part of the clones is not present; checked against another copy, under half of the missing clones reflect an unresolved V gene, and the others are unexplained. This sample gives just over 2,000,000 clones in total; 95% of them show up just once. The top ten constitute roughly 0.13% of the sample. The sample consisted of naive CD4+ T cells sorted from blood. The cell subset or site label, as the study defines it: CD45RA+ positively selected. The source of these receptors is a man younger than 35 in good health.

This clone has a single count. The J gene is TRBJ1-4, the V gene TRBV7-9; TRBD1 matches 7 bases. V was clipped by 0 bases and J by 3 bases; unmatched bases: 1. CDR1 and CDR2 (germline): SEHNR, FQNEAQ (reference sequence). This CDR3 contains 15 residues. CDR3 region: CASSLADRPNEKLFF. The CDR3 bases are TGTGCCAGCAGCTTAGCGGACAGGCCTAATGAAAAACTGTTTTTT.

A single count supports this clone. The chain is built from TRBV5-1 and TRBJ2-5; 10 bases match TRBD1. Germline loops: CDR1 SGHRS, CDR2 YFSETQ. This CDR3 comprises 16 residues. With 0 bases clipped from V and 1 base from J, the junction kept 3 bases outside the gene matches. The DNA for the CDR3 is TGCGCCAGCAGCTTGGGGACAGGGGGGCTCCAAGAGACCCAGTACTTC. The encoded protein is CASSLGTGGLQETQYF.

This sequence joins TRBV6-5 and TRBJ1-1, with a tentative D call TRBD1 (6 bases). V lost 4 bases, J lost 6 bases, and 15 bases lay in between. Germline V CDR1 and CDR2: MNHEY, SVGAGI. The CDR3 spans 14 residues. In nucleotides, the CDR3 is TGTGCCAGCAGTTTATACAGGGCTCGGGCTGAAGCTTTCTTT. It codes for CASSLYRARAEAFF.

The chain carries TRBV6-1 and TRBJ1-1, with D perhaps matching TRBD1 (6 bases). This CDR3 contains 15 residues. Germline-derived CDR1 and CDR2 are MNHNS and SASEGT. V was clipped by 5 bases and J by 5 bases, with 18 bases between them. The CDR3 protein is CASSPLGGLGTEAFF. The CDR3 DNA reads TGTGCCAGCAGTCCCCTCGGGGGCTTGGGGACTGAAGCTTTCTTT.

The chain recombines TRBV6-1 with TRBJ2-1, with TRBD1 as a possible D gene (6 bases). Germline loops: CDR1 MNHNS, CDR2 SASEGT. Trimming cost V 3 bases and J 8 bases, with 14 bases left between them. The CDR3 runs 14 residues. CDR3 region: CASSEGTIAYEQFF. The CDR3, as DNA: TGTGCCAGCAGTGAGGGGACAATAGCGTATGAGCAGTTCTTC.

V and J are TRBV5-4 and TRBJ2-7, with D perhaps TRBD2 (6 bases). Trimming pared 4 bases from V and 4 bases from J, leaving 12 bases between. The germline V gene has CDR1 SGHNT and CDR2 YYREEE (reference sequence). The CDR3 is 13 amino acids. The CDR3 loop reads CASSASRGYEQYF. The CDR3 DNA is TGTGCCAGCAGCGCGTCACGGGGGTACGAGCAGTACTTC.

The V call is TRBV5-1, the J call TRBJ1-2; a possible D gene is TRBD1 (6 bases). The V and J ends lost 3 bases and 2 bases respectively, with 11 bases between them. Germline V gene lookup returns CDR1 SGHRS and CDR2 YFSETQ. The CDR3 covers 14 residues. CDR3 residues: CASSSQQGNYGYTF. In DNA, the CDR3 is TGCGCCAGCAGCTCCCAGCAGGGGAACTATGGCTACACCTTC.

In DNA form, the CDR3 reads TGTGCCAGCAGCTGGTCTCAGGGCTCCTACGAGCAGTACTTC. This codes for CASSWSQGSYEQYF. This chain links TRBV5-4 with TRBJ2-7; tentative D call: TRBD1 (5 bases). V was shortened by 3 bases and J by 0 bases, with 10 bases between the two germline ends. Germline assignment: CDR1 SGHNT and CDR2 YYREEE (reference sequence). The CDR3 length is 14 residues.

The CDR3 DNA reads TGTGCCAGCTCACCACCAGGGGAGGCCCACGAGCAGTACTTC. It is translated as CASSPPGEAHEQYF. The chain is built from TRBV18 and TRBJ2-7; a weak D match, TRBD2 (6 bases). Germline CDR1 reads KGHSH; CDR2 reads LQKENI. Trimming left V 0 bases short and J 5 bases short, with 11 bases between. The CDR3 is made up of 14 amino acids.

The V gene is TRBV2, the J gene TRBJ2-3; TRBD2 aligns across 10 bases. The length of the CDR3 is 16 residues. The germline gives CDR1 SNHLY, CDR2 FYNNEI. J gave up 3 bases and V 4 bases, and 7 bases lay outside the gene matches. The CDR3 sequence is CASSGLAGVGTDTQYF. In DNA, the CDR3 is TGTGCCAGCAGTGGCCTAGCGGGAGTTGGAACAGATACGCAGTATTTT.

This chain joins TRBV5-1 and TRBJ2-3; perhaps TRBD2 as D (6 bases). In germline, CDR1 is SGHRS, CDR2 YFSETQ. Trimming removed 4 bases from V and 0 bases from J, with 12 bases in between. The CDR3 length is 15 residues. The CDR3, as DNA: TGCGCCAGCAGCCCCCCTAGCGCTAGCACAGATACGCAGTATTTT. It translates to CASSPPSASTDTQYF.

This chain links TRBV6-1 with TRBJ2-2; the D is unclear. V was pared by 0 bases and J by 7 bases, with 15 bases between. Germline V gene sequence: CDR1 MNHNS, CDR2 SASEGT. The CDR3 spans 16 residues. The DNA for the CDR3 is TGTGCCAGCAGTGAAGCTATGGGCTCCCTTGGCGGGGAGCTGTTTTTT. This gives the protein CASSEAMGSLGGELFF.

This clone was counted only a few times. CDR3 nucleotide sequence: TGTGCCAGCAGCCAAGGCGGGGCCCAAAGCACAGATACGCAGTATTTT. Its translation is CASSQGGAQSTDTQYF. The chain employs TRBV14 and TRBJ2-3; D perhaps matches TRBD2 (6 bases). The CDR3 has 16 residues. Germline V gives CDR1 SGHDN, CDR2 FVKESK. V was trimmed by 1 base and J by 0 bases, leaving 11 bases between them.

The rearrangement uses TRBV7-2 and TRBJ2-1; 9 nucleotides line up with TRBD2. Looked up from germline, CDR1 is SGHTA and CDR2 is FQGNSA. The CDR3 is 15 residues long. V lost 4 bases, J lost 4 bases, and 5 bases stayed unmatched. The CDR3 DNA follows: TGTGCCAGCAGCTCCCTAGCGGGGATGTACAATGAGCAGTTCTTC. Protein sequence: CASSSLAGMYNEQFF. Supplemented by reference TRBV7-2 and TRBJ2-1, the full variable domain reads GAGVSQSPSNKVTEKGKDVELRCDPISGHTALYWYRQSLGQGLEFLIYFQGNSAPDKSGLPSDRFSAERTGGSVSTLTIQRTQQEDSAVYLCASSSLAGMYNEQFFGPGTRLTVL.

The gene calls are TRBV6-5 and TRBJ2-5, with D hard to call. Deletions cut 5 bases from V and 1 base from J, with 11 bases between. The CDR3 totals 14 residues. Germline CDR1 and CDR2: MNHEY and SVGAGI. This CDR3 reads CASSNIRLQETQYF. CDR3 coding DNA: TGTGCCAGCAGTAACATCCGCCTCCAAGAGACCCAGTACTTC.

The CDR3 loop reads CASSPPGQGVSGELFF. CDR3 DNA sequence: TGTGCCAGCTCACCACCGGGACAGGGTGTCTCTGGGGAGCTGTTTTTT. The chain has TRBV18 and TRBJ2-2; 9 bases line up with TRBD1. V dropped 0 bases and J dropped 8; count of bases not matched to a gene: 7. Germline CDR1 is KGHSH and CDR2 is LQKENI. The length of the CDR3 is 16 residues.

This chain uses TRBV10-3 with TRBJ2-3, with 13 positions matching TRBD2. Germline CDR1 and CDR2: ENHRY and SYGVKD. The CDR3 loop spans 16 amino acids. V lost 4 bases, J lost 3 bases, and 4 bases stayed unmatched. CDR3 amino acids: CAISGLAGGPTDTQYF. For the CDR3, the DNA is TGTGCCATCAGTGGACTAGCGGGAGGCCCAACAGATACGCAGTATTTT.

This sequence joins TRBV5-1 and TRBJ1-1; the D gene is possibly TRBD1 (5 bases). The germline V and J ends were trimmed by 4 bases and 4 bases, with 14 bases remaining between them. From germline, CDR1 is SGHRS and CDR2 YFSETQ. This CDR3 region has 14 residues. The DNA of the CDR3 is TGCGCCAGCAGCATTTGGGGGAGGGTCACTGAAGCTTTCTTT. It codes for CASSIWGRVTEAFF.

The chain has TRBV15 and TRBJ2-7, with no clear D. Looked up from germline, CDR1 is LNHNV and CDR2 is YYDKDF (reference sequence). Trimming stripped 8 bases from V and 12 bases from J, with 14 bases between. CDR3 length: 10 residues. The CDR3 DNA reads TGTGCCACCCCTGTGTGTAAACTGTACTTC. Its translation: CATPVCKLYF.

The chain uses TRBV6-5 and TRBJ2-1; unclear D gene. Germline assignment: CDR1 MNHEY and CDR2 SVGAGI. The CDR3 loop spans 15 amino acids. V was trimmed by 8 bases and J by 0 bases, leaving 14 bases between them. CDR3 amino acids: CASSPEHISYNEQFF. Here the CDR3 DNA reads TGTGCCAGCTCCCCAGAACATATCTCCTACAATGAGCAGTTCTTC.

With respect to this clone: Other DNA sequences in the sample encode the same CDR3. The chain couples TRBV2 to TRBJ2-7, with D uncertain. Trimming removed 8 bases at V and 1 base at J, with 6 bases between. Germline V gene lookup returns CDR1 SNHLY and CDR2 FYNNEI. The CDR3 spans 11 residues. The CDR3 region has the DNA TGTGCCAGCGGGTTGTCCTACGAGCAGTACTTC. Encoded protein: CASGLSYEQYF.

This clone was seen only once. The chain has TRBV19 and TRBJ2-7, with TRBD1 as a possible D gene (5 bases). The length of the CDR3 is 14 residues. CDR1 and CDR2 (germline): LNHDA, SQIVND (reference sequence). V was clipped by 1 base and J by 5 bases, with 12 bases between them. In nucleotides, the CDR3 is TGTGCCAGTAGTATAGTGAACAGACAGAACGAGCAGTACTTC. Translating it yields CASSIVNRQNEQYF.

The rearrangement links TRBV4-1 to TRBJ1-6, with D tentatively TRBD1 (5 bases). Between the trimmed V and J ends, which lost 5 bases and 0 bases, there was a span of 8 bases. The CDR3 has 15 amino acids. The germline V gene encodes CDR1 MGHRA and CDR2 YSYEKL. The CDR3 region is CASSETGSYNSPLHF. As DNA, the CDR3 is TGCGCCAGCAGCGAAACAGGCTCCTATAATTCACCCCTCCACTTT.

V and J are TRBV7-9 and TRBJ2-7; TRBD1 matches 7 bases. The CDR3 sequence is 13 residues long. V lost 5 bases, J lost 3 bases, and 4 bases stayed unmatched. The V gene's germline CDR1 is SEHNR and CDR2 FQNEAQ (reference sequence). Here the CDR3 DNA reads TGTGCCAGCAGCATCGACAGGGACTACGAGCAGTACTTC. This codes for CASSIDRDYEQYF.

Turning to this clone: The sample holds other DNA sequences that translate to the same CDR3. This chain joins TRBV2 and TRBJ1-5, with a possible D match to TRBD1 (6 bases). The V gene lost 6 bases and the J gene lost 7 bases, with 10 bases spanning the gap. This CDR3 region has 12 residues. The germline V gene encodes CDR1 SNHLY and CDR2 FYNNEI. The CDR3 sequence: CASRQGGQPQHF. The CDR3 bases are TGTGCCAGCAGACAGGGAGGGCAGCCCCAGCATTTT.